The clone carrying this T cell receptor beta chain was seen only once. At the DNA level, this CDR3 is encoded by other sequences in the same sample as well. The Seattle patients joined while their infection was active and were tracked longitudinally afterward. This sample is drawn from a study of blood T cell repertoires in COVID-19. Study summary: COVID-19 samples collected from the United States, Italy and Spain covered acute and convalescent phases.

The assay was immunoSEQ multiplex PCR, and TCRdb's table has in-frame clones only and misses some. The table shows about 310,000 clones, with 85% to 90% occurring only once. Trimming shortened V by 4 bases and J by 1 base, and 11 bases separated the two germline ends. Germline CDR1 SGHRS, CDR2 YFSETQ. CDR3 length equals 14 residues. Sequencing used peripheral blood. The sequence was collected from a woman aged 25 to 39 with COVID-19, enrolled during active disease. V gene TRBV5-1 combines with J gene TRBJ1-1; a possible D gene is TRBD1 (5 bases). In DNA form, the CDR3 reads TGCGCCAGCAGCCGACAAACAGGGAACACTGAAGCTTTCTTT. Translation gives CASSRQTGNTEAFF.